These T cell receptor beta chains were read from a single sample in a study of blood T cell repertoires in COVID-19. The method was immunoSEQ multiplex PCR; TCRdb's version includes in-frame clones alone and lacks a portion of them. The table includes some 130,000 clones, 60% to 75% detected once. Sequenced: peripheral blood. Source of these receptors: a woman aged 70-85 years with acute or convalescent COVID-19. Both conserved end residues are part of each CDR3. A D gene is named only where the DNA matches it firmly. Clone sizes are given selectively: once, few, many, or a class where the clone is expanded.

V	J	D	size	CDR3	DNA
TRBV4-1	TRBJ2-2	NA	NA	CASSQDGASAGELFF	TGCGCCAGCAGCCAAGATGGGGCGTCGGCCGGGGAGCTGTTTTTT
TRBV5-5	TRBJ2-7	NA	NA	CASSPRQGGTAGYEQYF	TGTGCCAGCAGCCCTAGACAGGGAGGCACTGCGGGGTACGAGCAGTACTTC
TRBV19	TRBJ1-5	TRBD1	few	CASSIRGQGSVHQPQHF	TGTGCCAGTAGTATAAGGGGACAGGGGTCGGTTCATCAGCCCCAGCATTTT
TRBV29-1	TRBJ1-2	NA	NA	CSVLRGTSGYTF	TGCAGCGTCCTACGTGGGACATCGGGCTACACCTTC
TRBV28	TRBJ2-1	TRBD2	NA	CASSLAASGHNEQFF	TGTGCCAGCAGCCTGGCGGCTAGCGGTCACAATGAGCAGTTCTTC
TRBV6-6	TRBJ1-5	TRBD1	NA	CASSPANRGWQPQHF	TGTGCCAGCAGTCCGGCGAACAGGGGGTGGCAGCCCCAGCATTTT
TRBV19	TRBJ1-2	TRBD1	NA	CASSGLFRDRGGGYTF	TGTGCCAGTAGTGGACTATTCCGGGACAGGGGAGGTGGCTACACCTTC
TRBV2	TRBJ2-2	NA	once	CASSGGFLSGELFF	TGTGCCAGCAGTGGGGGCTTTTTGTCCGGGGAGCTGTTTTTT
TRBV4-1	TRBJ1-1	TRBD1	NA	CASSQKQGGNTEAFF	TGCGCCAGCAGCCAAAAACAGGGGGGGAACACTGAAGCTTTCTTT
TRBV4-3	TRBJ2-3	NA	few	CASSRSGDSTDTQYF	TGCGCCAGCAGTCGTTCCGGGGATAGCACAGATACGCAGTATTTT
TRBV6-5	TRBJ2-2	TRBD1	NA	CASRAGQGYTGELFF	TGTGCCAGCAGGGCCGGACAGGGATACACCGGGGAGCTGTTTTTT